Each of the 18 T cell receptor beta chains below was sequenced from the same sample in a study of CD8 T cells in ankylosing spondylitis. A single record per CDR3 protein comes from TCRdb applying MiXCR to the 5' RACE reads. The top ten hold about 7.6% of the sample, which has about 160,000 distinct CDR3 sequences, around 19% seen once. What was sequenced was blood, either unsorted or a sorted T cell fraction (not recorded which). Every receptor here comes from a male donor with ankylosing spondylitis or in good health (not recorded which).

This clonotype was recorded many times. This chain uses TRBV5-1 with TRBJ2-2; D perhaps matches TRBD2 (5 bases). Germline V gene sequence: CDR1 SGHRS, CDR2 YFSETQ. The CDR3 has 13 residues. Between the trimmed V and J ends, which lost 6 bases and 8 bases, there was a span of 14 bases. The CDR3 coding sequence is TGCGCCAGCACTTCGGGGATAATTGGGGAGCTGTTTTTT. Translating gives CASTSGIIGELFF.

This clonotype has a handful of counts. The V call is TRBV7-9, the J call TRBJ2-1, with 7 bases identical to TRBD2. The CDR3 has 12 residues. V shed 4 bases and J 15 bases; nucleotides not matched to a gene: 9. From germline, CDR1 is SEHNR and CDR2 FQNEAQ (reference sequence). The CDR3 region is CASSYQTSAGFF. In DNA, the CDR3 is TGTGCCAGCAGCTACCAAACTAGCGCGGGGTTCTTC.

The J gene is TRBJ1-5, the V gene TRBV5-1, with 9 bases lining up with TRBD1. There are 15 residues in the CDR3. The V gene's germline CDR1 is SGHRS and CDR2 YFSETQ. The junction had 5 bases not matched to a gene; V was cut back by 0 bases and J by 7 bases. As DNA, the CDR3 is TGCGCCAGCAGCTTGGACAGGGGGCGAGAGCAGCCCCAGCATTTT. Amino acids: CASSLDRGREQPQHF.

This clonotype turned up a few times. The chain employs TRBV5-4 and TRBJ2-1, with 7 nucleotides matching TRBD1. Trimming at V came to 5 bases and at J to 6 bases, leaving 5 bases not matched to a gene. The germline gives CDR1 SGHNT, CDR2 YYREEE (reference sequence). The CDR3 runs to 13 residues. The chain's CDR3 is CASSRDSLNEQFF. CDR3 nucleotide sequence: TGTGCCAGCAGTAGGGACAGCCTCAATGAGCAGTTCTTC.

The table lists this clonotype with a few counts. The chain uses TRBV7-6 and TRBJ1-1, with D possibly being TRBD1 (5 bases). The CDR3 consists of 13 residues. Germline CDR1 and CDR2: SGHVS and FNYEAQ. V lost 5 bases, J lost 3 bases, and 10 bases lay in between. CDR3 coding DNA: TGTGCCAGCAGCGTACTACAGGACACTGAAGCTTTCTTT. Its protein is CASSVLQDTEAFF.

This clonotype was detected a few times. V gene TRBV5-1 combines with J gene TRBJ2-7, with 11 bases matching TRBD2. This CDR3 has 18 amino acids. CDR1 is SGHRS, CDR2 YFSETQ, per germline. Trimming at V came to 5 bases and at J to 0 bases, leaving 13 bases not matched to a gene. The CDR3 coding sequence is TGCGCCAGCAGTACCGCCGGGACTAGCGGAGTCAGCTCCTACGAGCAGTACTTC. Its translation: CASSTAGTSGVSSYEQYF.

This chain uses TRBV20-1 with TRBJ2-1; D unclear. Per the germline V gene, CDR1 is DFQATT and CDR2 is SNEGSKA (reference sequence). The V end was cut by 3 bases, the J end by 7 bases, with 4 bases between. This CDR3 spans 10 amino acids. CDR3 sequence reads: CSASKNEQFF. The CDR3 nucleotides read TGCAGTGCTAGTAAGAATGAGCAGTTCTTC.

CDR3 DNA: TGTGCCAGCAGCCAAGTAATCGGTACTGAGCAGTTCTTC. As protein: CASSQVIGTEQFF. The rearrangement links TRBV3-1 to TRBJ2-1; D unresolved. V lost 1 base to trimming and J lost 9 bases, with 10 bases between them. The CDR3 covers 13 residues. Germline V gene data show CDR1 as LGHDT and CDR2 as YNNKEL (reference sequence).

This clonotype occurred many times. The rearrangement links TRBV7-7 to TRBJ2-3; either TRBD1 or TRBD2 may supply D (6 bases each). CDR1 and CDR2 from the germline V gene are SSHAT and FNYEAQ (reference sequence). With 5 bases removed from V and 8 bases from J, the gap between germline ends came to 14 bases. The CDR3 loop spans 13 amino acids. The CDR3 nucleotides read TGTGCCAGCAGCCCCGGGGGCACACCTACGCAGTATTTT. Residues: CASSPGGTPTQYF.

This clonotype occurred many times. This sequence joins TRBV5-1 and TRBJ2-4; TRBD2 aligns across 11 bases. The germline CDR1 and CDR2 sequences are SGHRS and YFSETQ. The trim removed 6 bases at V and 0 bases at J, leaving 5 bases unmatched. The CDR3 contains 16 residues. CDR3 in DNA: TGCGCCAGCACAAGGACTAGCGGGCTAGCCAAAAACATTCAGTACTTC. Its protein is CASTRTSGLAKNIQYF.

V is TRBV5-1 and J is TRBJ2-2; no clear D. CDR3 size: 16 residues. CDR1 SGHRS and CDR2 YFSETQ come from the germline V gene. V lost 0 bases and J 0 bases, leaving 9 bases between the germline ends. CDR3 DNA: TGCGCCAGCAGCTTGGTTGGAGAAACGAACACCGGGGAGCTGTTTTTT. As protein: CASSLVGETNTGELFF.

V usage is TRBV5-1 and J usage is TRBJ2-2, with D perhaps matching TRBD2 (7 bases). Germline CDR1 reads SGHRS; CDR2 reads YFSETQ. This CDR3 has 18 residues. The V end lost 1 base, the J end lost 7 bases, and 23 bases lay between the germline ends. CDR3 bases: TGCGCCAGCAGCTTGTTCCTAGCGATCAACGGGGGGCACGGGGAGCTGTTTTTT. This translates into CASSLFLAINGGHGELFF.

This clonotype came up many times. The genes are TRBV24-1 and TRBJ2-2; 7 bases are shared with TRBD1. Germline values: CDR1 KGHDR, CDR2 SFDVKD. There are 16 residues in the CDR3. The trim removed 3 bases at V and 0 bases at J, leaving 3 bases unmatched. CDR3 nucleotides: TGTGCCACCAGTGATGACAGGGCCGCGAACACCGGGGAGCTGTTTTTT. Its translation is CATSDDRAANTGELFF.

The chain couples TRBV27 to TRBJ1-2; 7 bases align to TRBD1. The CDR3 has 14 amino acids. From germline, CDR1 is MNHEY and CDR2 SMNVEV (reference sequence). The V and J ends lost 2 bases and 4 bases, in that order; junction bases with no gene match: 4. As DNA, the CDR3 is TGTGCCAGCAGTTTACAGGGGGTTGGCTATGGCTACACCTTC. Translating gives CASSLQGVGYGYTF.

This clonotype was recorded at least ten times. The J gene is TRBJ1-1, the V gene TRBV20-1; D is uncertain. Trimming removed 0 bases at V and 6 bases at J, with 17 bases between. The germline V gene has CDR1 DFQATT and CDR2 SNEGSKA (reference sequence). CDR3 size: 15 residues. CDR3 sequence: CSARDSRTGVAEAFF. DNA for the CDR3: TGCAGTGCTAGAGATTCAAGAACGGGAGTGGCTGAAGCTTTCTTT.

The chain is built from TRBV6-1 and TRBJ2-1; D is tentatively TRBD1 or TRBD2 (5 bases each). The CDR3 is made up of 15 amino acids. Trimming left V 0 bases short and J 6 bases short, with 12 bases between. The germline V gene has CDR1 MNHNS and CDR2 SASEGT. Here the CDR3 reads CASSEAPGTFNEQFF. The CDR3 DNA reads TGTGCCAGCAGTGAAGCGCCAGGGACCTTCAATGAGCAGTTCTTC.

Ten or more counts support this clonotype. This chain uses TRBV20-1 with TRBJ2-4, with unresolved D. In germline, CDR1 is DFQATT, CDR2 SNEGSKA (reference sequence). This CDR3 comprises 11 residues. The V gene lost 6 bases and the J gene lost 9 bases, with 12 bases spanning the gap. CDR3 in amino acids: CSADLSSIQYF. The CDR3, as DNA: TGCAGTGCCGACCTTAGCAGCATTCAGTACTTC.

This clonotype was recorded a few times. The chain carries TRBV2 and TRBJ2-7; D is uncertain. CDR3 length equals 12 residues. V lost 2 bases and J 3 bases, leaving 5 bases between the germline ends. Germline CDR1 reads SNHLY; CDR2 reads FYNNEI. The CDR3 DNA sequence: TGTGCCAGCAGTGAAAGGCTCTACGAGCAGTACTTC. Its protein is CASSERLYEQYF.